Following are 12 T cell receptor beta chains from one sample sequenced in a study of tumor-infiltrating lymphocytes in glioblastoma multiforme. Multiple V-beta primers and a C-beta primer amplified TCRB from RNA. One entry per CDR3 protein results from TCRdb running MiXCR on the multiplex PCR reads. The repertoire holds fewer than 15,000 distinct CDR3 sequences, with roughly 71% as singletons. The specimen was brain tumor tissue. All receptors come from a male donor with glioblastoma.

Comments on this clonotype: A much larger clone lies a single base off, so this may be a read error. This rearrangement joins TRBV5-4 to TRBJ2-7; 12 bases line up with TRBD1. In germline, CDR1 is SGHNT, CDR2 YYREEE (reference sequence). CDR3 length equals 15 residues. CDR3 in amino acids: CASSPGQGAPLEHYF. CDR3 bases: TGTGCCAGCAGCCCGGGACAGGGGGCACCCCTCGAGCACTACTTC.

Details on this clonotype: A read error may explain this, as a much larger clone is one base away. The rearrangement uses TRBV6-1 and TRBJ1-2; D may be TRBD1 (6 bases). V dropped 11 bases and J dropped 4 bases, with 11 bases sitting between them. CDR1 and CDR2 from the germline V gene are MNHNS and SASEGT. The CDR3 has 11 residues. The CDR3 region is CAGGGFYGYTF. The CDR3 DNA reads TGTGCCGGAGGGGGTTTCTATGGCTACACCTTC.

This clonotype qualifies as medium-sized. The chain has TRBV29-1 and TRBJ2-1, with 11 bases that match TRBD2. Looked up from germline, CDR1 is SQVTM and CDR2 is ANQGSEA. The CDR3 runs 18 residues. The V and J ends lost 0 bases and 1 base, in that order; junction bases with no gene match: 8. The CDR3 region is CSVEEIGLAGGSYNEQFF. DNA of the CDR3: TGCAGCGTTGAAGAAATTGGGTTAGCGGGAGGGTCCTACAATGAGCAGTTCTTC.

In its sample, this clonotype was seen a few times. Mismatch with germline at one junction end may stem from a read error. V is TRBV7-9 and J is TRBJ2-7; the D gene is possibly TRBD1 (6 bases). Germline loops: CDR1 SEHNR, CDR2 FQNEAQ (reference sequence). There are 14 residues in the CDR3. The CDR3 loop is CASSLGQISYERYF. The CDR3 DNA is TGTGCCAGCAGCCTTGGACAGATCTCCTACGAGCGGTACTTC.

The chain is built from TRBV11-2 and TRBJ2-7, with TRBD1 matching over 7 bases. V lost 5 bases to trimming and J lost 1 base; unmatched junction nucleotides: 5. Germline CDR1 reads SGHAT; CDR2 reads FQNNGV. The CDR3 has 14 amino acids. The CDR3 sequence: CASSGTVSSYEQYF. Here the CDR3 DNA reads TGTGCCAGCAGCGGGACAGTCTCATCCTACGAGCAGTACTTC.

V is TRBV6-5 and J is TRBJ1-5, with D unclear. With 0 bases removed from V and 6 bases from J, the gap between germline ends came to 6 bases. CDR1 and CDR2 (germline): MNHEY, SVGAGI. This CDR3 is 13 amino acids long. DNA for the CDR3: TGTGCCAGCAGTTACTCACGGAGTCAGCCCCAGCATTTT. Protein: CASSYSRSQPQHF.

To note about this clonotype: One junction end disagrees with the germline gene, perhaps due to a read error. The J gene is TRBJ2-3, the V gene TRBV5-6; D unresolved. The CDR3 has 11 residues. Germline values: CDR1 SGHDT, CDR2 YYEEEE. The CDR3 nucleotides read TGTGTCAGCTGCTGGCGAGATACGCAGTATTTT. Its protein is CVSCWRDTQYF.

The chain couples TRBV10-2 to TRBJ2-3, with 10 bases that match TRBD2. Germline V gene data show CDR1 as WSHSY and CDR2 as SAAADI. V lost 0 bases to trimming and J lost 0 bases; unmatched junction nucleotides: 9. The CDR3 totals 19 residues. The CDR3 spells CASSESASGRAPSTDTQYF. CDR3 DNA sequence: TGCGCCAGCAGTGAGTCAGCCAGCGGGAGGGCCCCAAGCACAGATACGCAGTATTTT.

Of note for this clonotype: With a much larger clone just one base away, this may be a read error. The J gene is TRBJ2-5, the V gene TRBV1; the table assigns TRBD2, which was not confirmed against the DNA. TRBV1 is a pseudogene locus. CDR3 size: 15 residues. The CDR3 bases are TGCACCAAAATAGCGGGAGGCGAGGGAGAAGAGACCCAGTACTTC. This encodes CTKIAGGEGEETQYF.

With respect to this clonotype: No DNA is shown, since the ends of the CDR3 on it are uncertain; the CDR3 is the one TCRdb lists. The V call is TRBV11-2, the J call TRBJ2-3; the table's D call, TRBD1, has no DNA check behind it. The CDR3 is 22 residues long, counting both termini. Germline CDR1 SGHAT, CDR2 FQNNGV. The CDR3 loop reads CASSFYICSALRTGTTLNTQYF.

This chain connects TRBV4-1 to TRBJ2-5; D is perhaps TRBD2 (5 bases). The CDR3 loop spans 14 amino acids. The germline gives CDR1 MGHRA, CDR2 YSYEKL. Trimming took off 4 bases at V and 1 base at J, with 10 bases between the two ends. The CDR3 coding sequence is TGCGCCAGCAGCCTCGGACTCCCCCAAGAGACCCAGTACTTC. Protein: CASSLGLPQETQYF.

This chain joins TRBV5-6 and TRBJ2-3, with unresolved D. Germline assignment: CDR1 SGHDT and CDR2 YYEEEE. CDR3 length: 14 amino acids. The V gene lost 5 bases and the J gene lost 6 bases, with 16 bases spanning the gap. The CDR3 sequence is CASRLQGLADTQYF. The CDR3 nucleotides are TGTGCCAGCAGGCTTCAAGGGTTGGCGGATACGCAGTATTTT.